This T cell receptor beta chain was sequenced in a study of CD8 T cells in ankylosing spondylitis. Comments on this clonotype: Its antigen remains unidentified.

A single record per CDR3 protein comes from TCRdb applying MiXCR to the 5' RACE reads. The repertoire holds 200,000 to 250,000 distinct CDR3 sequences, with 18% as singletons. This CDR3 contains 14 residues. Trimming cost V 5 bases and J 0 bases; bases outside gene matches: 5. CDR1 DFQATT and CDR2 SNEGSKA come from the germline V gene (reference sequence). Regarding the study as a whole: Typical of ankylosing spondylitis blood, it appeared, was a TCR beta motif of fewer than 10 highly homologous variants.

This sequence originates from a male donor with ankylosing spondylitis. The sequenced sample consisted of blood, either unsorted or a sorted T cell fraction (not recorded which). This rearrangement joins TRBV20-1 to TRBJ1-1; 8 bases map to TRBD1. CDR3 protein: CSASRTGMNTEAFF. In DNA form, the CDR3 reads TGCAGTGCTTCACGGACAGGGATGAACACTGAAGCTTTCTTT.